The source of this T cell receptor (beta chain) is a study of blood T cell repertoires in COVID-19. Study details: COVID-19 samples collected from the United States, Italy and Spain covered acute and convalescent phases. From T cells, B-cell-depleted T cells, or PBMCs came the material, which was cDNA or gDNA.

How the authors handled the data: Amplification of reference gene primers provided the estimated nucleated cell counts. Using immunoSEQ multiplex PCR, the repertoire was profiled, and TCRdb retains in-frame clones only, with some absent. That table is the source of V, J and clone size, and D and trimming were worked out from the DNA. The sample consists of approximately 260,000 clones, around four fifths of them appearing once. The CDR3 extends over 18 amino acids. The V gene end was trimmed by 2 bases and the J gene end by 1 base; junction bases not matched to a gene: 9. Germline CDR1 MRHNA, CDR2 SNTAGT.

V gene TRBV6-4 combines with J gene TRBJ2-1; 9 bases are shared with TRBD1. The sequenced material came from PBMCs or T cells enriched from blood (not recorded which). This receptor was obtained from a man aged 30 to 45 with acute COVID-19. The CDR3 loop is CASSDPLGGQGSYNEQFF. The CDR3 coding sequence is TGTGCCAGCAGTGACCCCCTGGGGGGACAGGGATCCTACAATGAGCAGTTCTTC.